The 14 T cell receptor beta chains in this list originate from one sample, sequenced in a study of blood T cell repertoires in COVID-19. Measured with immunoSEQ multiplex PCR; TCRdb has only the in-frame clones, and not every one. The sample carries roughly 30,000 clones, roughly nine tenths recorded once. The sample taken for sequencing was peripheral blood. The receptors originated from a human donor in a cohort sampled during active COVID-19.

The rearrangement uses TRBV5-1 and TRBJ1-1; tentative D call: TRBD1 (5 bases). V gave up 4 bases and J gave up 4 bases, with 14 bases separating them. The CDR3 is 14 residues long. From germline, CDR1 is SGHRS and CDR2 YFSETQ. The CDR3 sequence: CASSMTVVGTEAFF. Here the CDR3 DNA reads TGCGCCAGCAGCATGACAGTGGTGGGCACTGAAGCTTTCTTT.

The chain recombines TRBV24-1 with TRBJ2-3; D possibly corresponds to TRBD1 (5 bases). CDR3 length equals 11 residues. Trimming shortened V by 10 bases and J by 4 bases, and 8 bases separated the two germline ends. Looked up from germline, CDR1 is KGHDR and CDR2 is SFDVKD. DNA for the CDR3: TGTGCCACAGGGGTTTCAGATACGCAGTATTTT. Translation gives CATGVSDTQYF.

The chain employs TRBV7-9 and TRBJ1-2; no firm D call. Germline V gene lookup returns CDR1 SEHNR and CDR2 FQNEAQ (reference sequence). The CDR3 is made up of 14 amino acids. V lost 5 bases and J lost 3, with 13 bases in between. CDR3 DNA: TGTGCCAGCAGCCCCGTGCGGCCTGACTATGGCTACACCTTC. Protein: CASSPVRPDYGYTF. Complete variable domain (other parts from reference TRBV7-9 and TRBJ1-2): DTGVSQNPRHKITKRGQNVTFRCDPISEHNRLYWYRQTLGQGPEFLTYFQNEAQLEKSRLLSDRFSAERPKGSFSTLEIQRTEQGDSAMYLCASSPVRPDYGYTFGSGTRLTVV.

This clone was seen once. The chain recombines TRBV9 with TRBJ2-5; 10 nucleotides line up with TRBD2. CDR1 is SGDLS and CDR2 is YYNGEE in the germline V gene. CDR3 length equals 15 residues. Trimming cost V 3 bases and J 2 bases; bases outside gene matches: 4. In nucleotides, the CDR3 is TGTGCCAGCAGCGGGCGGACTAGCGGACAAGAGACCCAGTACTTC. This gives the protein CASSGRTSGQETQYF.

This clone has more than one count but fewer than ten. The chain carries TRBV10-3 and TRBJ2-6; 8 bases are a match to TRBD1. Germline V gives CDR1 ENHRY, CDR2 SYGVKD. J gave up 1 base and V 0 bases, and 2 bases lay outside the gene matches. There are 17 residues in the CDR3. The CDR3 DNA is TGTGCCATCAGTGAGTCCGGACAGGGATCTGGGGCCAACGTCCTGACTTTC. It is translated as CAISESGQGSGANVLTF.

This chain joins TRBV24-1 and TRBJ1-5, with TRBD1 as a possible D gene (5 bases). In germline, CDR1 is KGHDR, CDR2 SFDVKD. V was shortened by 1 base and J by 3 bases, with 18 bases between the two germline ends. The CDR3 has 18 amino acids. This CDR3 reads CATSDLLGGDLSNQPQHF. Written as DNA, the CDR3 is TGTGCCACCAGTGATTTACTCGGGGGGGACCTTTCCAATCAGCCCCAGCATTTT.

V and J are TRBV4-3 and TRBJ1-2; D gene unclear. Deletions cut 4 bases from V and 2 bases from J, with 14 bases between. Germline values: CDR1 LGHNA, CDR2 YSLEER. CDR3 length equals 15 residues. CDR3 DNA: TGCGCCAGCAGCCCGGCCGCGGGCCAAAACTATGGCTACACCTTC. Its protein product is CASSPAAGQNYGYTF.

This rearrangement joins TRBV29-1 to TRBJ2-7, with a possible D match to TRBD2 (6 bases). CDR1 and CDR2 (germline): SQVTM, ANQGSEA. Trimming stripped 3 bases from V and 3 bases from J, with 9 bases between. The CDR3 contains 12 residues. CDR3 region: CSVETGGYEQYF. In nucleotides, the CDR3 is TGCAGCGTTGAGACCGGGGGCTACGAGCAGTACTTC.

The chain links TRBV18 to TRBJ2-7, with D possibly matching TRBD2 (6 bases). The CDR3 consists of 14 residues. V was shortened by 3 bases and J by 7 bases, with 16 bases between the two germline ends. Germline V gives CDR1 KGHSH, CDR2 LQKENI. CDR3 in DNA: TGTGCCAGCTCACCGCGAGGGGCGGGGTGGGAGCAGTACTTC. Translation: CASSPRGAGWEQYF.

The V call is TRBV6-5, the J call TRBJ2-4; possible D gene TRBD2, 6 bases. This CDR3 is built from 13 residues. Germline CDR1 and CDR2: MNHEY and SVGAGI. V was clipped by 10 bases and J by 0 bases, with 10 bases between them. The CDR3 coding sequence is TGTGCCACCGAGGGACTAGCCAAAAACATTCAGTACTTC. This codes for CATEGLAKNIQYF.

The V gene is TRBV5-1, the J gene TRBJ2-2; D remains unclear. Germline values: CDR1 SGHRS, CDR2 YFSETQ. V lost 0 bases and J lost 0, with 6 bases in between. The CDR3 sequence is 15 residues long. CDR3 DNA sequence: TGCGCCAGCAGCTTGGCGCTAGCGAACACCGGGGAGCTGTTTTTT. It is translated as CASSLALANTGELFF.

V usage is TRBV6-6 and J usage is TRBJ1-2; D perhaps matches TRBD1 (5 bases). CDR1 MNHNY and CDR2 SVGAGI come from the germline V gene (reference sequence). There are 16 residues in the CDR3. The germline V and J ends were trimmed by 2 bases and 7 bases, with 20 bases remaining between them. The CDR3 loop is CASSYPGVRGRAGYTF. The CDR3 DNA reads TGTGCCAGCAGTTACCCAGGAGTTAGGGGCCGCGCTGGCTACACCTTC.

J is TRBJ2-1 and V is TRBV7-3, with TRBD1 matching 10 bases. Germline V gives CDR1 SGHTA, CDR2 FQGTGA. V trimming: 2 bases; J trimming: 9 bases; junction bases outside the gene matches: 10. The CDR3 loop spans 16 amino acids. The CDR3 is CASSLHRDRGLGEQFF. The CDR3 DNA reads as TGTGCCAGCAGCTTACACCGGGACAGGGGACTCGGTGAGCAGTTCTTC.

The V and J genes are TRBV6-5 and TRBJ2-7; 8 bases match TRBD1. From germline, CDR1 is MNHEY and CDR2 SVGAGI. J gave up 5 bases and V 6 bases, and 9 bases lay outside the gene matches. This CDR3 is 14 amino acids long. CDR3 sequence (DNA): TGTGCCAGCAGGTCCCAGGGGGCGGCCCACGAGCAGTACTTC. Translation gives CASRSQGAAHEQYF.